These 4 T cell receptor beta chains were all obtained from the same sample, sequenced in a study of blood T cell repertoires in COVID-19. The data were produced by immunoSEQ multiplex PCR, yet TCRdb's version contains in-frame clones alone and is incomplete. The sample includes about 34,000 clones, more than 85% of them seen just once. The sample consisted of peripheral blood. The receptors stem from a human donor in a cohort sampled during active COVID-19.

This chain links TRBV11-2 with TRBJ2-6; perhaps TRBD1 as D (6 bases). The CDR3 length is 15 residues. V dropped 4 bases and J dropped 2 bases, with 9 bases sitting between them. The V gene's germline CDR1 is SGHAT and CDR2 FQNNGV. The DNA for the CDR3 is TGTGCCAGCAGCTCAGGGGTTGCTGGGGCCAACGTCCTGACTTTC. Protein: CASSSGVAGANVLTF.

This clone has only one observation. The CDR3 protein is CASSLSRTGGPLDYGYTF. The CDR3 DNA reads as TGTGCCAGCAGTTTATCGAGGACAGGTGGACCTCTTGACTATGGCTACACCTTC. The chain carries TRBV27 and TRBJ1-2; 7 nucleotides agree with TRBD1. The V segment lost 0 bases and the J segment 3 bases; nucleotides outside the gene matches: 13. The germline V gene encodes CDR1 MNHEY and CDR2 SMNVEV (reference sequence). The CDR3 length is 18 residues.

The chain couples TRBV12-5 to TRBJ2-7; D is uncertain. CDR3 length: 14 residues. Between the trimmed V and J ends, which lost 1 base and 0 bases, there was a span of 7 bases. In germline, CDR1 is LGHNT, CDR2 FRNRAP. The CDR3 here is CASGLAYNSYEQYF. CDR3 nucleotides: TGTGCTAGTGGTTTGGCATACAACTCCTACGAGCAGTACTTC.

This clone was seen a single time. This chain links TRBV2 with TRBJ1-1; 8 bases are a match to TRBD1. V lost 1 base, J lost 0 bases, and 13 bases stayed unmatched. CDR1 SNHLY and CDR2 FYNNEI come from the germline V gene. The CDR3 has 19 residues. The CDR3 coding sequence is TGTGCCAGCAGTGAAGTCGTAGGAGGACAGGGCGGGATGAACACTGAAGCTTTCTTT. This encodes CASSEVVGGQGGMNTEAFF.